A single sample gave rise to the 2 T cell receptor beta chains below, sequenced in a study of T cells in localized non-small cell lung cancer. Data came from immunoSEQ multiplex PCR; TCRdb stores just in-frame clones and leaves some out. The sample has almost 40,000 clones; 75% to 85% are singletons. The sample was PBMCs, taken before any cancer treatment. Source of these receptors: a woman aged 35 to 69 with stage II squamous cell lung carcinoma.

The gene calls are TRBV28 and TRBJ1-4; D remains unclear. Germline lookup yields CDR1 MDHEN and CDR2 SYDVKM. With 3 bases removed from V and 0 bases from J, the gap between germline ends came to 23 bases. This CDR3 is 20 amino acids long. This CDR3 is CASSFSFSAAMHPTNEKLFF. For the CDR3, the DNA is TGTGCCAGCAGTTTCTCCTTCTCAGCGGCCATGCACCCAACTAATGAAAAACTGTTTTTT.

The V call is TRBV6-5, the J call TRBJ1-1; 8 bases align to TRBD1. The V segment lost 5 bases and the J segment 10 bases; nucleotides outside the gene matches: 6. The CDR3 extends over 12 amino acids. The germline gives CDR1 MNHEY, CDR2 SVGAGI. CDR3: CASSPDRAAAFF. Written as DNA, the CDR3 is TGTGCCAGCAGTCCGGACAGGGCGGCAGCTTTCTTT.